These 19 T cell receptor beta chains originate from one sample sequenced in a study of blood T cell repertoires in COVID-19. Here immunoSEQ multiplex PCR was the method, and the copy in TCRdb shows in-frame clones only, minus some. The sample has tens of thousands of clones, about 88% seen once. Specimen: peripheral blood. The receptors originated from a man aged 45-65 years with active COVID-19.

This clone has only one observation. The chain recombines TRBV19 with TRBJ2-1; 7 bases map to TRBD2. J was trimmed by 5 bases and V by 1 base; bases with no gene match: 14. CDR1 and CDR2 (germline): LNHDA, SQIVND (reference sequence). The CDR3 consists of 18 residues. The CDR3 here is CASSIGPPRTSTHNEQFF. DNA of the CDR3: TGTGCCAGTAGTATAGGCCCCCCCCGGACTAGTACCCACAATGAGCAGTTCTTC. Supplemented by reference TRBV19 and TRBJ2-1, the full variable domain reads DGGITQSPKYLFRKEGQNVTLSCEQNLNHDAMYWYRQDPGQGLRLIYYSQIVNDFQKGDIAEGYSVSREKKESFPLTVTSAQKNPTAFYLCASSIGPPRTSTHNEQFFGPGTRLTVL.

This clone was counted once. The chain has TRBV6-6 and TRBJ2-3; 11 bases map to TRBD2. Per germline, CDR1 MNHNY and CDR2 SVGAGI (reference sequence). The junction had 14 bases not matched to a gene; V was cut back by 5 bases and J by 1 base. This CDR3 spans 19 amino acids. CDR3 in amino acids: CASSPSFSPGLAGTDTQYF. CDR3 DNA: TGTGCCAGCAGTCCAAGCTTTTCCCCGGGACTAGCGGGCACAGATACGCAGTATTTT.

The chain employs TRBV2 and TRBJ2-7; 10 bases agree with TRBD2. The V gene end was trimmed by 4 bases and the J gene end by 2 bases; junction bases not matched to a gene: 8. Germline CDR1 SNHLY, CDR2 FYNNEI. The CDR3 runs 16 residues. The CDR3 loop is CASSAQLAGTTYEQYF. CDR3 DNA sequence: TGTGCCAGCAGTGCACAACTAGCGGGAACTACCTACGAGCAGTACTTC.

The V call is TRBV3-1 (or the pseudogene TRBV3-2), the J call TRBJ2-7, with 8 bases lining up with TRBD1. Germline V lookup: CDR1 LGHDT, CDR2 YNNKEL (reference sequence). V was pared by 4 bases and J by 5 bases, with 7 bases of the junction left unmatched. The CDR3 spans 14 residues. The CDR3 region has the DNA TGTGCCAGCAGCCCCGGACAGGGACACAACGAGCAGTACTTC. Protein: CASSPGQGHNEQYF.

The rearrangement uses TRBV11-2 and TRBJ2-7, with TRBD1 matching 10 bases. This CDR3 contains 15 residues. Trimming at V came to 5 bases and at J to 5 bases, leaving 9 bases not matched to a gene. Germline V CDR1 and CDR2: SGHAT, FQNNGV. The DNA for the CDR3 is TGTGCCAGCAGCCCGGGGACAGGGGAGGGGAACGAGCAGTACTTC. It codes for CASSPGTGEGNEQYF.

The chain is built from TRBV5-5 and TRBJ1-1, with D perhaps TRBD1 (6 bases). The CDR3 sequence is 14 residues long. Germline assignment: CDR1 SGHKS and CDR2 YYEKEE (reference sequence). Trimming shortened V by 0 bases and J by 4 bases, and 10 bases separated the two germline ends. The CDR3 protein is CASSLDRDRTEAFF. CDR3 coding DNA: TGTGCCAGCAGCTTGGACAGGGATCGCACTGAAGCTTTCTTT.

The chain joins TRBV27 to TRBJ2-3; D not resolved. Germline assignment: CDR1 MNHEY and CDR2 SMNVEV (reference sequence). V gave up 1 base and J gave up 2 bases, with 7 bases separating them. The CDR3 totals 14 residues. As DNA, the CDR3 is TGTGCCAGCAGTTTATACACCAACACAGATACGCAGTATTTT. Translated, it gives CASSLYTNTDTQYF.

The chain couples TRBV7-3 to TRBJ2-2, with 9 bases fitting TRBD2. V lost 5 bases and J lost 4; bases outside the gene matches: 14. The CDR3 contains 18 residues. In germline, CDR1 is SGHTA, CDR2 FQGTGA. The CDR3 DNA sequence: TGTGCCAGCAGCCACCGGCTTGTAGCGGGAGTCGGCACCGGGGAGCTGTTTTTT. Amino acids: CASSHRLVAGVGTGELFF.

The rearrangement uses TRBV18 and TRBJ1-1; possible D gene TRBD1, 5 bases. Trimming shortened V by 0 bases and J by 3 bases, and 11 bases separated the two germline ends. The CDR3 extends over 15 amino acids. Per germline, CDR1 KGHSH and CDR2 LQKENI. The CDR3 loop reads CASSPPFGGDTEAFF. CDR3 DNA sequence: TGTGCCAGCTCACCACCATTCGGAGGGGACACTGAAGCTTTCTTT.

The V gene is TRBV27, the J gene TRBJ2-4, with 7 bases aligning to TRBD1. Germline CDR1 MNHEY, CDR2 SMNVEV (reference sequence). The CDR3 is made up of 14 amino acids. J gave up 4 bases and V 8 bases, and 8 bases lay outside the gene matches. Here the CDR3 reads CASRSDRAKNIQYF. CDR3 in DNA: TGTGCCAGCCGTTCCGACAGGGCTAAAAACATTCAGTACTTC.

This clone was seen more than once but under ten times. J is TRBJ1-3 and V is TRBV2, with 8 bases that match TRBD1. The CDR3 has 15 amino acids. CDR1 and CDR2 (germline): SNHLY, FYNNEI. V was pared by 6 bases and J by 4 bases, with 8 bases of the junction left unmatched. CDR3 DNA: TGTGCCAGCAGAGAGACAGGGGCTGCGGGAAACACCATATATTTT. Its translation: CASRETGAAGNTIYF.

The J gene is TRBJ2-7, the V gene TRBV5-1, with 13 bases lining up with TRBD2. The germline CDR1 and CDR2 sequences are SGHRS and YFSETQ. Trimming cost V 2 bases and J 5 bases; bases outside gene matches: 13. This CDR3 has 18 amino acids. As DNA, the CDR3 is TGCGCCAGCAGCTTAAGTGTACCCACGGGACTAGCGGGGAACGAGCAGTACTTC. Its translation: CASSLSVPTGLAGNEQYF.

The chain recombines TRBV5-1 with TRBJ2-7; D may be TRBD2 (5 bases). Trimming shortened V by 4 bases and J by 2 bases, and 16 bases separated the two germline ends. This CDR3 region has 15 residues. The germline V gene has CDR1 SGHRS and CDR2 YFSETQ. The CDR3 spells CASSLLRGPTYEQYF. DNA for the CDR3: TGCGCCAGCAGCCTTCTCCGAGGGCCCACCTACGAGCAGTACTTC.

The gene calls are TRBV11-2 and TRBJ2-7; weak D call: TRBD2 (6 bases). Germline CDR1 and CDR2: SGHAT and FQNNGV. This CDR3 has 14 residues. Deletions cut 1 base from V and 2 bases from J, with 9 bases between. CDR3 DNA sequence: TGTGCCAGCAGCTTAGCGGGAGAGGCCTACGAGCAGTACTTC. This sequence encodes CASSLAGEAYEQYF.

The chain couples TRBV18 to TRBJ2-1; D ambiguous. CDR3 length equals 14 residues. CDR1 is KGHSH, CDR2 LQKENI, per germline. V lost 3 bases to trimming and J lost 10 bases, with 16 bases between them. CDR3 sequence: CASSPQLGQSEQFF. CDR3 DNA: TGTGCCAGCTCACCCCAACTGGGCCAGTCGGAGCAGTTCTTC.

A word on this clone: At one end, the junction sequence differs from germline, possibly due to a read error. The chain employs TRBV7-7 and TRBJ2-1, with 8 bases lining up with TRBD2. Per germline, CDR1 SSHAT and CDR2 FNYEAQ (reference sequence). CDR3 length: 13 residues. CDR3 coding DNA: TGTGCTAGCAGCCCTGGGACTAGCAATGAGCAGTTCTTC. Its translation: CASSPGTSNEQFF. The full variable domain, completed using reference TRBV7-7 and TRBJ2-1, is GAGVSQSPRYKVTKRGQDVTLRCDPISSHATLYWYQQALGQGPEFLTYFNYEAQPDKSGLPSDRFSAERPEGSISTLTIQRTEQRDSAMYRCASSPGTSNEQFFGPGTRLTVL.

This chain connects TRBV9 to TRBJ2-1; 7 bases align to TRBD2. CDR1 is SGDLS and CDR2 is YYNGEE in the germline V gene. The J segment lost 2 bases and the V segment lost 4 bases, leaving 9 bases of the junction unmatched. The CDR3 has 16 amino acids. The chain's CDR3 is CASSSYGGGTYNEQFF. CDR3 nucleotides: TGTGCCAGCAGCTCCTATGGGGGGGGGACCTACAATGAGCAGTTCTTC. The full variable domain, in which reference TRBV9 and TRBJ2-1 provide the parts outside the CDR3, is DSGVTQTPKHLITATGQRVTLRCSPRSGDLSVYWYQQSLDQGLQFLIQYYNGEERAKGNILERFSAQQFPDLHSELNLSSLELGDSALYFCASSSYGGGTYNEQFFGPGTRLTVL.

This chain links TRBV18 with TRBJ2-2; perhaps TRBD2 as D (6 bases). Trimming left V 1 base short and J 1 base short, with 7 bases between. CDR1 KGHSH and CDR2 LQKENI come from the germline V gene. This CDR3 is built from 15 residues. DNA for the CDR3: TGTGCCAGCTCACCACTGCGGGGGAACACCGGGGAGCTGTTTTTT. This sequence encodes CASSPLRGNTGELFF.

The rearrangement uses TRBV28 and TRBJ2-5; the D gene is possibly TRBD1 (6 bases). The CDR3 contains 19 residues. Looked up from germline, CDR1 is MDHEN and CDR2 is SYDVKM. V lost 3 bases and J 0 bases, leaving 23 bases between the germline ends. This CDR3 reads CASSFANWQGQKDQETQYF. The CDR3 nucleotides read TGTGCCAGCAGTTTCGCTAATTGGCAGGGACAAAAGGACCAAGAGACCCAGTACTTC.